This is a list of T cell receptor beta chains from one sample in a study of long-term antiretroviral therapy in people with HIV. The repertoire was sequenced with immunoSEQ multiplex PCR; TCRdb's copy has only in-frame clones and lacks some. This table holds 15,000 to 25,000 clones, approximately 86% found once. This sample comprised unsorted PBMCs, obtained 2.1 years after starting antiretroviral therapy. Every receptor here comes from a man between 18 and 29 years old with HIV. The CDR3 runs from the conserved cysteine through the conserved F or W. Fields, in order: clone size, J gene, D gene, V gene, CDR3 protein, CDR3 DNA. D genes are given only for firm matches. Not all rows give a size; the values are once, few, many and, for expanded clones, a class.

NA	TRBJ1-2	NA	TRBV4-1	CASSQGVGGGYTF	TGCGCCAGCAGCCAAGGGGTTGGAGGTGGCTACACCTTC
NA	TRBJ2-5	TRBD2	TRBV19	CASSIPSGGDETQYF	TGTGCCAGTAGTATCCCCAGCGGGGGGGACGAGACCCAGTACTTC
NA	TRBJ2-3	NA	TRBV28	CASSFGNQPQYF	TGTGCCAGCAGTTTTGGCAATCAGCCCCAGTATTTT
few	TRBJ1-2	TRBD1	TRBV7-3	CASSLVGGQGHNGYTF	TGTGCCAGCAGCTTGGTTGGGGGACAGGGGCATAATGGCTACACCTTC
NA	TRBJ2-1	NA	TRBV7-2	CASSLGPSSYNEQFF	TGTGCCAGCAGCCTGGGGCCTAGCTCCTACAATGAGCAGTTCTTC
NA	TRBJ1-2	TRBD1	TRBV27	CASTPRQGARIYGYTF	TGTGCCAGCACCCCAAGACAGGGGGCGCGGATCTATGGCTACACCTTC
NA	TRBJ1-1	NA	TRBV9	CASSVDGGAMTEAFF	TGTGCCAGCAGCGTAGATGGGGGGGCGATGACTGAAGCTTTCTTT
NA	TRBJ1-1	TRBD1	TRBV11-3	CASSLEGTGGTTNTEAFF	TGTGCCAGCAGCTTAGAGGGGACAGGGGGGACCACGAACACTGAAGCTTTCTTT
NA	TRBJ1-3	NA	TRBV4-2	CASSQGVGLREISGNTIYF	TGTGCCAGCAGCCAAGGCGTAGGGCTGAGGGAGATTTCTGGAAACACCATATATTTT
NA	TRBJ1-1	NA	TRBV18	CASSPLEGKGTEAFF	TGTGCCAGCTCACCCTTAGAGGGGAAGGGGACTGAAGCTTTCTTT
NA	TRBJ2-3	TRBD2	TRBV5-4	CASSLSASGSRDTQYF	TGTGCCAGCAGCTTGTCGGCTAGCGGGAGCCGAGATACGCAGTATTTT
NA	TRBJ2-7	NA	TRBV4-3	CASSPGFNGGVDEQYF	TGCGCCAGCAGCCCCGGGTTCAACGGGGGTGTAGACGAGCAGTACTTC
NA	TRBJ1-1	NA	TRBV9	CASSTQPGTAEAFF	TGTGCCAGCAGCACCCAGCCGGGCACGGCTGAAGCTTTCTTT
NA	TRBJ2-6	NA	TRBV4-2	CASSPSGSGANVLTF	TGTGCCAGCAGCCCCTCGGGATCTGGGGCCAACGTCCTGACTTTC
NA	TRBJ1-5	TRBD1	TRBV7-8	CASSPEARGNQPQHF	TGTGCCAGCAGCCCCGAGGCCAGGGGGAATCAGCCCCAGCATTTT
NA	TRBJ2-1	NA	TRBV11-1	CASSFGGAARGEQFF	TGTGCCAGCAGCTTTGGGGGGGCGGCCAGGGGTGAGCAGTTCTTC
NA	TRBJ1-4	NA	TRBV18	CASSPPFNRSTNEKLFF	TGTGCCAGCTCACCACCGTTTAACAGATCAACTAATGAAAAACTGTTTTTT
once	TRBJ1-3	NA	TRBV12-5	CASGLVGGNTIYF	TGTGCTAGTGGTTTGGTGGGTGGAAACACCATATATTTT
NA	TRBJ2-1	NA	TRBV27	CASSSLLKAYNEQFF	TGTGCCAGCAGTTCATTACTAAAAGCCTACAATGAGCAGTTCTTC
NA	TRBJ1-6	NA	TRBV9	CASSVGIVADSPLHF	TGTGCCAGCAGCGTTGGGATAGTGGCGGATTCACCCCTCCACTTT
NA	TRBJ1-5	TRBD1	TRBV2	CASRKTGERQPQHF	TGTGCCAGCAGGAAGACAGGGGAAAGACAGCCCCAGCATTTT
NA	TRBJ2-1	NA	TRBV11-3	CASSIDPTGEQFF	TGTGCCAGCAGCATAGACCCCACAGGTGAGCAGTTCTTC
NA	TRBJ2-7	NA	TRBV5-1	CASSRDGYEQYF	TGCGCCAGCAGCCGAGACGGGTACGAGCAGTACTTC
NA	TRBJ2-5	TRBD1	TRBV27	CASSLRGQGLGFQETQYF	TGTGCCAGCAGTTTAAGGGGACAGGGTCTCGGTTTCCAAGAGACCCAGTACTTC
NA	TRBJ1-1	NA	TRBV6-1	CASSDRGNTEAFF	TGTGCCAGCAGTGACAGGGGGAACACTGAAGCTTTCTTT
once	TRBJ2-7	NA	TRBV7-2	CASTTQPGPYEQYF	TGTGCCAGCACCACCCAACCGGGGCCCTACGAGCAGTACTTC
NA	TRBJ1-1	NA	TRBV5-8	CASSLFGAPEAFF	TGTGCCAGCAGCTTGTTCGGGGCCCCCGAAGCTTTCTTT
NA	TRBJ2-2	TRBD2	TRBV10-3	CAISESNWLAGVSNTGELFF	TGTGCCATCAGTGAGTCGAATTGGCTAGCGGGGGTCTCGAACACCGGGGAGCTGTTTTTT
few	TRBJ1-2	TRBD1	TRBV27	CASRGRDRGKGYYGYTF	TGTGCCAGCAGGGGCCGGGACAGGGGGAAAGGGTACTATGGCTACACCTTC
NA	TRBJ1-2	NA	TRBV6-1	CASSGVWRVNGYTF	TGTGCCAGCAGTGGCGTGTGGAGAGTCAATGGCTACACCTTC
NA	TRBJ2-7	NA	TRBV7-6	CASSKGPEPGEQYF	TGTGCCAGCAGCAAAGGCCCGGAGCCTGGCGAGCAGTACTTC
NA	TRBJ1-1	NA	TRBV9	CASSVVSAMNTEAFF	TGTGCCAGCAGCGTAGTTTCAGCTATGAACACTGAAGCTTTCTTT
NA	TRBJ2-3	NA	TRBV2	CASNGPYADTQYF	TGTGCCAGCAACGGACCCTACGCAGATACGCAGTATTTT
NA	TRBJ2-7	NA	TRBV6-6	CASRHGTSYEQYF	TGTGCCAGCAGACATGGTACTTCCTACGAGCAGTACTTC
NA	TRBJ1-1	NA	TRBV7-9	CASRPDSLPEAFF	TGTGCCAGCAGACCCGACAGCCTACCTGAAGCTTTCTTT
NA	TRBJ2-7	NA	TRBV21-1	CARPKRLQEGEQYF	TGTGCCAGACCGAAAAGACTCCAGGAGGGGGAGCAGTACTTC
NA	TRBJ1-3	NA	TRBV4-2	CASSQEGIGNTIYF	TGTGCCAGCAGCCAAGAGGGGATCGGAAACACCATATATTTT
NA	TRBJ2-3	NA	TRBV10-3	CAISGSRDTQYF	TGTGCCATCAGTGGCTCCCGAGATACGCAGTATTTT
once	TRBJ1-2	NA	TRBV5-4	CASSQVAGTSTF	TGTGCCAGCAGCCAAGTGGCCGGAACGAGCACCTTC
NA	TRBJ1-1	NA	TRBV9	CASSDGGYTEAFF	TGTGCCAGCAGCGACGGTGGGTACACTGAAGCTTTCTTT
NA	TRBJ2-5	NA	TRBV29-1	CSVEKRVQETQYF	TGCAGCGTTGAGAAGCGAGTTCAAGAGACCCAGTACTTC
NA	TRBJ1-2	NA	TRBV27	CASSLAPYGGYTF	TGTGCCAGCAGTTTAGCCCCATATGGTGGCTACACCTTC
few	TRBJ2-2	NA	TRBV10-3	CAISDSSPNTGELFF	TGTGCCATCAGTGATAGTAGCCCGAACACCGGGGAGCTGTTTTTT